Below are 14 T cell receptor beta chains sequenced from a single sample in a study of cytomegalovirus exposure and HLA in healthy donors. The PCR ran on 60 Vbeta and 13 Jbeta primers. TCRdb's table, derived via immunoSEQ multiplex PCR, lists solely in-frame clones and lacks some. Of 200,000 or so clones detected, roughly 80% appear once; the ten largest clones hold roughly a sixth. The sample consisted of PBMCs. The receptors here all came from a man aged 40-49 years in good health and CMV-seronegative.

The V call is TRBV5-1, the J call TRBJ2-3, with 8 bases that match TRBD2. The CDR3 extends over 16 amino acids. V dropped 0 bases and J dropped 4; count of bases not matched to a gene: 7. CDR1 SGHRS and CDR2 YFSETQ come from the germline V gene. Here the CDR3 DNA reads TGCGCCAGCAGCTTGGCCGGTGCGGGGGGAGCAGATACGCAGTATTTT. It is translated as CASSLAGAGGADTQYF.

J is TRBJ1-5 and V is TRBV15, with D maybe TRBD1 (5 bases). The CDR3 totals 14 residues. From germline, CDR1 is LNHNV and CDR2 YYDKDF (reference sequence). Trimming took off 1 base at V and 5 bases at J, with 9 bases between the two ends. Written as DNA, the CDR3 is TGTGCCACCAGCAGAGGCCCCAGGGATCAGCCCCAGCATTTT. It encodes CATSRGPRDQPQHF.

The chain uses TRBV19 and TRBJ1-2; 8 nucleotides agree with TRBD1. The V gene's germline CDR1 is LNHDA and CDR2 SQIVND (reference sequence). Trimming took 3 bases from V and 7 from J; bases not matched to a gene: 16. This CDR3 spans 17 amino acids. CDR3 loop: CASSIAYTGQGGLGYTF. The DNA of the CDR3 is TGTGCCAGTAGTATCGCCTACACTGGACAGGGAGGCCTTGGCTACACCTTC.

The chain combines TRBV9 with TRBJ2-1, with D perhaps matching TRBD1 (5 bases). V dropped 2 bases and J dropped 8 bases, with 14 bases sitting between them. The CDR3 contains 14 residues. Germline CDR1 SGDLS, CDR2 YYNGEE. CDR3 residues: CASSVSGQGDEQFF. Here the CDR3 DNA reads TGTGCCAGCAGCGTGTCAGGGCAAGGGGATGAGCAGTTCTTC. Full variable domain (outside the CDR3, taken from reference TRBV9 and TRBJ2-1): DSGVTQTPKHLITATGQRVTLRCSPRSGDLSVYWYQQSLDQGLQFLIQYYNGEERAKGNILERFSAQQFPDLHSELNLSSLELGDSALYFCASSVSGQGDEQFFGPGTRLTVL.

V and J are TRBV5-4 and TRBJ2-7; D possibly corresponds to TRBD1 (6 bases). Per the germline V gene, CDR1 is SGHNT and CDR2 is YYREEE (reference sequence). The CDR3 extends over 14 amino acids. Trimming stripped 3 bases from V and 3 bases from J, with 13 bases between. The CDR3, as DNA: TGTGCCAGCAGCTCCTCCGGGACAAGCTACGAGCAGTACTTC. It codes for CASSSSGTSYEQYF.

The CDR3 protein is CASSLGSAGRGDTQYF. The CDR3, as DNA: TGTGCCAGCAGCTTAGGCTCGGCTGGACGGGGGGATACGCAGTATTTT. V gene TRBV13 combines with J gene TRBJ2-3; D possibly corresponds to TRBD2 (6 bases). The CDR3 is 16 residues long. CDR1 PRHDT and CDR2 FYEKMQ come from the germline V gene (reference sequence). Trimming took off 0 bases at V and 6 bases at J, with 16 bases between the two ends.

Concerning this clone itself: Other DNA sequences in this sample translate to the same CDR3. The V gene is TRBV7-2, the J gene TRBJ1-1, with TRBD1 matching over 8 bases. J gave up 0 bases and V 3 bases, and 0 bases lay outside the gene matches. The CDR3 contains 14 residues. Germline CDR1 SGHTA, CDR2 FQGNSA. The CDR3 reads CASSLGQVNTEAFF. The CDR3 DNA is TGTGCCAGCAGCTTGGGACAGGTGAACACTGAAGCTTTCTTT.

The gene calls are TRBV5-1 and TRBJ1-1; 10 bases fit TRBD1. The germline V gene encodes CDR1 SGHRS and CDR2 YFSETQ. With V trimmed by 3 bases and J by 1 base, 6 bases remained unmatched. This CDR3 contains 16 residues. CDR3 DNA: TGCGCCAGCAGCTGGGACAGGGGAAGTAGGAACACTGAAGCTTTCTTT. The encoded protein is CASSWDRGSRNTEAFF.

The chain is built from TRBV15 and TRBJ2-7, with D perhaps TRBD2 (6 bases). V lost 3 bases and J 8 bases, leaving 23 bases between the germline ends. The CDR3 covers 16 residues. Germline V gives CDR1 LNHNV, CDR2 YYDKDF (reference sequence). This CDR3 is CATSSQRRADSVQQYF. The CDR3 nucleotides are TGTGCCACCAGCAGCCAGAGGAGGGCGGACTCTGTACAGCAGTACTTC. The full variable domain, in which reference TRBV15 and TRBJ2-7 provide the parts outside the CDR3, is DAMVIQNPRYQVTQFGKPVTLSCSQTLNHNVMYWYQQKSSQAPKLLFHYYDKDFNNEADTPDNFQSRRPNTSFCFLDIRSPGLGDTAMYLCATSSQRRADSVQQYFGPGTRLTVT.

The chain uses TRBV6-4 and TRBJ2-7, with TRBD2 as a possible D gene (6 bases). V lost 6 bases, J lost 7 bases, and 16 bases lay in between. This CDR3 has 13 residues. CDR1 is MRHNA, CDR2 SNTAGT, per germline. The CDR3 is CASSPKPGGEQYF. The CDR3 DNA follows: TGTGCCAGCAGCCCTAAACCTGGGGGGGAGCAGTACTTC.

The chain couples TRBV9 to TRBJ2-6; 7 positions match TRBD1. With 3 bases clipped from V and 1 base from J, the junction kept 10 bases outside the gene matches. CDR1 is SGDLS, CDR2 YYNGEE, per germline. The CDR3 is made up of 18 amino acids. DNA for the CDR3: TGTGCCAGCAGCGACCGACAGGGTATTAGGTCTGGGGCCAACGTCCTGACTTTC. This translates into CASSDRQGIRSGANVLTF.

A single count supports this clone. The chain links TRBV6-5 to TRBJ2-7; D is possibly TRBD2 (6 bases). Per the germline V gene, CDR1 is MNHEY and CDR2 is SVGAGI. This CDR3 contains 15 residues. Trimming left V 0 bases short and J 2 bases short, with 11 bases between. The CDR3 DNA follows: TGTGCCAGCAGTTACTCGTATAGGGAGGCCTACGAGCAGTACTTC. This gives the protein CASSYSYREAYEQYF.

V is TRBV15 and J is TRBJ1-5, with D unresolved. Germline lookup yields CDR1 LNHNV and CDR2 YYDKDF (reference sequence). V was clipped by 0 bases and J by 2 bases, with 8 bases between them. CDR3 length: 15 amino acids. For the CDR3, the DNA is TGTGCCACCAGCAGAGATTTGTCGGGCAATCAGCCCCAGCATTTT. Its translation: CATSRDLSGNQPQHF.

The J gene is TRBJ1-4, the V gene TRBV18; 8 bases are shared with TRBD1. J lost 3 bases, V lost 6 bases, and 6 bases had no gene match. Germline V lookup: CDR1 KGHSH, CDR2 LQKENI. This CDR3 is built from 15 residues. The CDR3 DNA follows: TGTGCCAGCTCCCTCCGGGACAGGCCTAATGAAAAACTGTTTTTT. Translated: CASSLRDRPNEKLFF.